Sequencing of this T cell receptor beta chain was carried out in a study of identical twins. General observations from the study: Diverse VJ usage suggested most zero-insertion clonotypes were not invariant T cells. For monozygotic twins, models underestimated out-of-frame TCR alpha sharing. Out-of-frame beta sequences exhibited a weaker degree of excess twin sharing.

The length of the CDR3 is 15 residues. The V gene's germline CDR1 is MDHEN and CDR2 SYDVKM. Trimming stripped 2 bases from V and 4 bases from J, with 15 bases between. TCRdb analysed the 5' RACE reads with MiXCR anew, one entry per CDR3 protein. The table lists 400,000 to 500,000 distinct CDR3 sequences, roughly an eighth of them singletons, with about 1% in the top ten. This clonotype was observed a few times. Its antigen is not identified. This same sample was also part of a study on yellow fever vaccine responses in identical twins. That publication notes: Reports say the vaccine T cell response in twins looked partly convergent and partly personalized.

The clonotype was recovered from a woman aged 18-29 years in good health. The sequencing input was CD4+ T cells sorted from blood. V and J are TRBV28 and TRBJ2-7; no clear D. The CDR3 nucleotides are TGTGCCAGCAGTTTACTCATTCCCCCGAGGTACGAGCAGTACTTC. Protein product: CASSLLIPPRYEQYF.